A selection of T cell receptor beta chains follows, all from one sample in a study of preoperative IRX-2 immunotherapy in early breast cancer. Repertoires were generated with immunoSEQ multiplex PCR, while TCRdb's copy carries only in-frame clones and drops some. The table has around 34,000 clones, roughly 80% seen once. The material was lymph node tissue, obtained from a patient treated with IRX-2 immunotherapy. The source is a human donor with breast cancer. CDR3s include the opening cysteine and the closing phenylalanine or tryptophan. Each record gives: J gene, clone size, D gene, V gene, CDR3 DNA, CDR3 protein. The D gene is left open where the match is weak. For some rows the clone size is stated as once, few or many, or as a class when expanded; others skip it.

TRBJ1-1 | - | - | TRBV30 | TGTGCCTGGAGACGGTTGAACACTGAAGCTTTCTTT | CAWRRLNTEAFF
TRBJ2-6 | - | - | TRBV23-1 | TGCGCCAGCAGTCCCGCAGACTCTGGGGCCAACGTCCTGACTTTC | CASSPADSGANVLTF
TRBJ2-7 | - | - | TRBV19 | TGTGCCAGTAGTATAGAGAATAGGGGCGGCTACGAGCAGTACTTC | CASSIENRGGYEQYF
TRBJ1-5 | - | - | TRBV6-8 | TGTGCCAGCAGGCCGCCAGGCAATCAGCCCCAGCATTTT | CASRPPGNQPQHF
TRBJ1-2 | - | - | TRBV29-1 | TGCAGCGCCTCGGGGGGGTTAGCTAACTATGGCTACACCTTC | CSASGGLANYGYTF
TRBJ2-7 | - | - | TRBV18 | TGTGCCAGCTCACCATCCGGGCGTTACGAGCAGTACTTC | CASSPSGRYEQYF
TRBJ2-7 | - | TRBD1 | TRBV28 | TGTGCCAGCAGTAACCGGGACAGGGGAGTGATAGAGGAGCAGTACTTC | CASSNRDRGVIEEQYF
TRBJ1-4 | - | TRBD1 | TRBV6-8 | TGTGCCGTAGGGGGCCGGGAGAACGAAAAACTGTTTTTT | CAVGGRENEKLFF
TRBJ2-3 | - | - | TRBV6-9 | TGTGCCAGCACGCTTGGTACAAACCCCACAGATACGCAGTATTTT | CASTLGTNPTDTQYF
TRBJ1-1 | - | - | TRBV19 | TGTGCCAGTAGTATAAGGGCAGGTCTGAACACTGAAGCTTTCTTT | CASSIRAGLNTEAFF
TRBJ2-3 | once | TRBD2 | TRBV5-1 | TGCGCCAGCAGCTTCACTAGCGGGGGAACTGGAGATACGCAGTATTTT | CASSFTSGGTGDTQYF
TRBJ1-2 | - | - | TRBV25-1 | TGTGCCAGCAGTGAGCTTACAAAAAACTATGGCTACACCTTC | CASSELTKNYGYTF
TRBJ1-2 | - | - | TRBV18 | TGTGCCAGCTCACCTTCTACAGACCAGAGGGGCTACACCTTC | CASSPSTDQRGYTF
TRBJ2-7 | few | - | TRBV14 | TGTGCCAGCAGCCCTGATGAGGGGCCAGGGGCCTACGAGCAGTACTTC | CASSPDEGPGAYEQYF
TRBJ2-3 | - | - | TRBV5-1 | TGCGCCAGCAGCTTGTTCGCGGGAATGGGGGATACGCAGTATTTT | CASSLFAGMGDTQYF
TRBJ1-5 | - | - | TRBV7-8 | TGTGCCAGCAGCTTAGGTCGGGGCCAGCCCCAGCATTTT | CASSLGRGQPQHF
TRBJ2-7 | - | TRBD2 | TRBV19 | TGTGCCACCTCCGGGACTAGCGGGGGGGCAGGGCCGTCGGGGGAGCAGTACTTC | CATSGTSGGAGPSGEQYF
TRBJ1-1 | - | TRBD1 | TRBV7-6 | TGTGCCAGCAGCCTACAGGGGTTCAACACTGAAGCTTTCTTT | CASSLQGFNTEAFF
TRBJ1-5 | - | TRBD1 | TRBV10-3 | TGTGCCATCAGTGAGGGACAGGGGCAGATTCAGCCCCAGCATTTT | CAISEGQGQIQPQHF
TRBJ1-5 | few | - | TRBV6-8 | TGTGCCAGCAGTGGGTGGGGAGGGGGCAATCAGCCCCAGCATTTT | CASSGWGGGNQPQHF
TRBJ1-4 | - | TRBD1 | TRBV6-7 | TGTGCCGGAAGGGCAGGGGGCCATCCAGAGTTAACTAATGAAAAACTGTTTTTT | CAGRAGGHPELTNEKLFF
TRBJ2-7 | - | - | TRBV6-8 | TGTGCCAGCAGTTACATAATAGCAGACGAGCAGTACTTC | CASSYIIADEQYF
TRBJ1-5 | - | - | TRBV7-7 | TGTGCCAGCAGTTTTAAGAGAGGGACCGGCCTTTATAGCAATCAGCCCCAGCATTTT | CASSFKRGTGLYSNQPQHF
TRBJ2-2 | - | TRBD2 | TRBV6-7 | TGTGCCAGCAGTCCCCCCCCACACCTTAGCGGGGGGCTGAACACCGGGGAGCTGTTTTTT | CASSPPPHLSGGLNTGELFF
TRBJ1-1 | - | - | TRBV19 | TGTGCCAGTAGTATGTCAGTCGAATCTAGAGCTTTCTTT | CASSMSVESRAFF
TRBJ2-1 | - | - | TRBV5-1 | TGCGCCAGCAGCTTGTTAACAGGGATGGACAATGAGCAGTTCTTC | CASSLLTGMDNEQFF
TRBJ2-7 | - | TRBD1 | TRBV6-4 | TGTGCCAGCAGACGAGACAGGGTCAGCTCCTACGAGCAGTACTTC | CASRRDRVSSYEQYF
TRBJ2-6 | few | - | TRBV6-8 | TGTGCCAGCAGTGACCTTTACTGGGGGGCCAACGTCCTGACTTTC | CASSDLYWGANVLTF